Each of the 15 T cell receptor beta chains below was sequenced from the same sample in a study of spatial heterogeneity in lung cancer (dated by TCRdb to the late 2010s). The library was generated by 5' RACE. These reads were obtained on a NextSeq 500. Using fastp at Q25 and MiXCR, TCRdb reprocessed the public reads and kept productive beta chains. Duplicate CDR3 protein sequences are folded into a single record with the most common DNA and genes. This sample has 75,000 to 85,000 distinct CDR3 sequences in its table, and approximately 20% of those were observed once. The ten largest clonotypes hold about 6.8% of the sample. Interpreted using the paper, the time point label stands for: sample taken at primary tumor resection. For TCR sequencing, whole RNA was extracted from tumor and nontumor lung tissue, or from cryopreserved PBMC samples, and no cell sorting was done. The specimen comprised PBMCs, sampled at surgery. These receptors were collected from a male donor with early-stage non-small cell lung cancer.

The chain is built from TRBV7-3 and TRBJ2-1; D ambiguous. V gave up 5 bases and J gave up 10 bases, with 21 bases separating them. The CDR3 totals 15 residues. Germline V gene data show CDR1 as SGHTA and CDR2 as FQGTGA. The CDR3: CASSPSVSPLGEQFF. The CDR3 nucleotides read TGTGCCAGCAGCCCTTCGGTGTCGCCGTTAGGGGAGCAGTTCTTC.

The chain joins TRBV5-1 to TRBJ2-2; D is perhaps TRBD1 (6 bases). The V end was cut by 3 bases, the J end by 6 bases, with 6 bases between. Germline V CDR1 and CDR2: SGHRS, YFSETQ. This CDR3 contains 12 residues. The CDR3 coding sequence is TGCGCCAGCAGCTCAGGGGCCGGGGAGCTGTTTTTT. Translated, it gives CASSSGAGELFF.

V is TRBV3-1 and J is TRBJ1-1; D is undetermined. The V end was cut by 4 bases, the J end by 12 bases, with 21 bases between. The CDR3 has 14 amino acids. Germline V gene data show CDR1 as LGHDT and CDR2 as YNNKEL (reference sequence). The CDR3 DNA is TGTGCCAGCAGCCCTGATCGAGGGATCCGGGGAACTTTCTTT. Its protein product is CASSPDRGIRGTFF. The full variable domain, its missing parts supplied by reference TRBV3-1 and TRBJ1-1, is DTAVSQTPKYLVTQMGNDKSIKCEQNLGHDTMYWYKQDSKKFLKIMFSYNNKELIINETVPNRFSPKSPDKAHLNLHINSLELGDSAVYFCASSPDRGIRGTFFGQGTRLTVV.

Only a few counts were recorded for this clonotype. The V and J genes are TRBV30 and TRBJ2-4; no clear D gene. Germline V gene data show CDR1 as GTSNPN and CDR2 as SVGIG (reference sequence). V gave up 1 base and J gave up 9 bases, with 13 bases separating them. This CDR3 is built from 13 residues. CDR3 DNA: TGTGCCTGGAGTGATGTGGGCTTCGCCATTCAGTACTTC. Translating it yields CAWSDVGFAIQYF.

This clonotype was recorded at least ten times. The V call is TRBV5-5, the J call TRBJ2-5; 15 nucleotides line up with TRBD2. V trimming: 4 bases; J trimming: 3 bases; junction bases outside the gene matches: 4. The CDR3 sequence is 16 residues long. The germline CDR1 and CDR2 sequences are SGHKS and YYEKEE (reference sequence). The CDR3, as DNA: TGTGCCAGCAGCATCCGGACTAGCGGGGGGGAAGAGACCCAGTACTTC. Translating it yields CASSIRTSGGEETQYF.

This clonotype was counted only a few times. The chain couples TRBV28 to TRBJ2-6; D possibly corresponds to TRBD1 (5 bases). Germline V lookup: CDR1 MDHEN, CDR2 SYDVKM. The CDR3 loop spans 17 amino acids. V lost 5 bases, J lost 0 bases, and 14 bases lay in between. In nucleotides, the CDR3 is TGTGCCAGCAGTCCCTCCAGGGATAGCTCTGGGGCCAACGTCCTGACTTTC. This sequence encodes CASSPSRDSSGANVLTF.

V gene TRBV28 combines with J gene TRBJ2-2, with D uncertain. The CDR3 totals 15 residues. Germline-derived CDR1 and CDR2 are MDHEN and SYDVKM. The ends were cut back, 6 bases at V and 5 bases at J, with 16 bases in the middle. CDR3 coding DNA: TGTGCCAGCAGAGACGACCCATCGCTTACCGGGGAGCTGTTTTTT. It yields the protein CASRDDPSLTGELFF.

The chain recombines TRBV15 with TRBJ2-1, with TRBD2 matching 10 bases. The CDR3 has 15 amino acids. Germline CDR1 and CDR2: LNHNV and YYDKDF (reference sequence). After removal of 11 bases from V and 5 bases from J, the junction contained 12 bases not matched to a gene. Here the CDR3 DNA reads TGTGCCGCCGGGGCTAGCGGGAGTGTAAACAATGAGCAGTTCTTC. This codes for CAAGASGSVNNEQFF.

At least ten counts were recorded for this clonotype. The chain uses TRBV20-1 and TRBJ2-7, with 12 nucleotides matching TRBD2. CDR3 length: 13 amino acids. Looked up from germline, CDR1 is DFQATT and CDR2 is SNEGSKA (reference sequence). Losses at the gene ends were 6 bases for V and 4 bases for J; bases not matched to a gene: 4. The DNA of the CDR3 is TGCAGTGCGGAGGGGACTAGCGGGTACGAGCAGTACTTC. Encoded protein: CSAEGTSGYEQYF.

The chain links TRBV6-5 to TRBJ2-5; 8 nucleotides match TRBD2. Germline V CDR1 and CDR2: MNHEY, SVGAGI. The CDR3 has 14 residues. Losses at the gene ends were 0 bases for V and 5 bases for J; bases not matched to a gene: 2. The CDR3 spells CASSYSGGAETQYF. The CDR3 DNA sequence: TGTGCCAGCAGTTACTCCGGGGGGGCTGAGACCCAGTACTTC.

This clonotype showed up just a few times. The chain joins TRBV28 to TRBJ1-6, with D possibly TRBD1 on 5 matching bases. V shed 6 bases and J shed 10 bases, with 19 bases lying between them. The CDR3 is 15 amino acids. Germline V CDR1 and CDR2: MDHEN, SYDVKM. CDR3: CASSPGLGEGSPLHF. DNA of the CDR3: TGTGCCAGCAGCCCGGGGTTGGGGGAAGGGTCACCCCTCCACTTT.

The V gene is TRBV7-2, the J gene TRBJ1-5; no firm D call. Trimming took off 6 bases at V and 2 bases at J, with 11 bases between the two ends. CDR3 size: 14 residues. Germline values: CDR1 SGHTA, CDR2 FQGNSA. The CDR3 is CASRSRDGNQPQHF. The CDR3 DNA sequence: TGTGCCAGCAGGTCTAGAGATGGCAATCAGCCCCAGCATTTT.

The sample holds many counts of this clonotype. The chain employs TRBV7-9 and TRBJ1-1; 8 bases align to TRBD1. The V gene's germline CDR1 is SEHNR and CDR2 FQNEAQ (reference sequence). The CDR3 contains 14 residues. The V and J ends lost 4 bases and 1 base, in that order; junction bases with no gene match: 2. The CDR3 sequence: CASSSGTGNTEAFF. CDR3 DNA sequence: TGTGCCAGCAGCTCTGGGACAGGGAACACTGAAGCTTTCTTT.

The sample holds a few counts of this clonotype. The genes are TRBV2 and TRBJ1-2; 11 nucleotides agree with TRBD1. The CDR3 loop spans 15 amino acids. Per germline, CDR1 SNHLY and CDR2 FYNNEI. Trimming at V came to 6 bases and at J to 2 bases, leaving 5 bases not matched to a gene. This CDR3 is CASRVDRGRNYGYTF. The CDR3 DNA sequence: TGTGCCAGCAGGGTGGACAGGGGGCGCAACTATGGCTACACCTTC.

This clonotype was observed a handful of times. The chain has TRBV20-1 and TRBJ2-7; tentatively, D is TRBD2 (7 bases). CDR3 length: 16 amino acids. V was pared by 3 bases and J by 0 bases, with 18 bases between. Germline CDR1 is DFQATT and CDR2 is SNEGSKA (reference sequence). The CDR3 coding sequence is TGCAGTGCTAGGAGTGGGAGGGACATGAGCTCCTACGAGCAGTACTTC. Translating it yields CSARSGRDMSSYEQYF.